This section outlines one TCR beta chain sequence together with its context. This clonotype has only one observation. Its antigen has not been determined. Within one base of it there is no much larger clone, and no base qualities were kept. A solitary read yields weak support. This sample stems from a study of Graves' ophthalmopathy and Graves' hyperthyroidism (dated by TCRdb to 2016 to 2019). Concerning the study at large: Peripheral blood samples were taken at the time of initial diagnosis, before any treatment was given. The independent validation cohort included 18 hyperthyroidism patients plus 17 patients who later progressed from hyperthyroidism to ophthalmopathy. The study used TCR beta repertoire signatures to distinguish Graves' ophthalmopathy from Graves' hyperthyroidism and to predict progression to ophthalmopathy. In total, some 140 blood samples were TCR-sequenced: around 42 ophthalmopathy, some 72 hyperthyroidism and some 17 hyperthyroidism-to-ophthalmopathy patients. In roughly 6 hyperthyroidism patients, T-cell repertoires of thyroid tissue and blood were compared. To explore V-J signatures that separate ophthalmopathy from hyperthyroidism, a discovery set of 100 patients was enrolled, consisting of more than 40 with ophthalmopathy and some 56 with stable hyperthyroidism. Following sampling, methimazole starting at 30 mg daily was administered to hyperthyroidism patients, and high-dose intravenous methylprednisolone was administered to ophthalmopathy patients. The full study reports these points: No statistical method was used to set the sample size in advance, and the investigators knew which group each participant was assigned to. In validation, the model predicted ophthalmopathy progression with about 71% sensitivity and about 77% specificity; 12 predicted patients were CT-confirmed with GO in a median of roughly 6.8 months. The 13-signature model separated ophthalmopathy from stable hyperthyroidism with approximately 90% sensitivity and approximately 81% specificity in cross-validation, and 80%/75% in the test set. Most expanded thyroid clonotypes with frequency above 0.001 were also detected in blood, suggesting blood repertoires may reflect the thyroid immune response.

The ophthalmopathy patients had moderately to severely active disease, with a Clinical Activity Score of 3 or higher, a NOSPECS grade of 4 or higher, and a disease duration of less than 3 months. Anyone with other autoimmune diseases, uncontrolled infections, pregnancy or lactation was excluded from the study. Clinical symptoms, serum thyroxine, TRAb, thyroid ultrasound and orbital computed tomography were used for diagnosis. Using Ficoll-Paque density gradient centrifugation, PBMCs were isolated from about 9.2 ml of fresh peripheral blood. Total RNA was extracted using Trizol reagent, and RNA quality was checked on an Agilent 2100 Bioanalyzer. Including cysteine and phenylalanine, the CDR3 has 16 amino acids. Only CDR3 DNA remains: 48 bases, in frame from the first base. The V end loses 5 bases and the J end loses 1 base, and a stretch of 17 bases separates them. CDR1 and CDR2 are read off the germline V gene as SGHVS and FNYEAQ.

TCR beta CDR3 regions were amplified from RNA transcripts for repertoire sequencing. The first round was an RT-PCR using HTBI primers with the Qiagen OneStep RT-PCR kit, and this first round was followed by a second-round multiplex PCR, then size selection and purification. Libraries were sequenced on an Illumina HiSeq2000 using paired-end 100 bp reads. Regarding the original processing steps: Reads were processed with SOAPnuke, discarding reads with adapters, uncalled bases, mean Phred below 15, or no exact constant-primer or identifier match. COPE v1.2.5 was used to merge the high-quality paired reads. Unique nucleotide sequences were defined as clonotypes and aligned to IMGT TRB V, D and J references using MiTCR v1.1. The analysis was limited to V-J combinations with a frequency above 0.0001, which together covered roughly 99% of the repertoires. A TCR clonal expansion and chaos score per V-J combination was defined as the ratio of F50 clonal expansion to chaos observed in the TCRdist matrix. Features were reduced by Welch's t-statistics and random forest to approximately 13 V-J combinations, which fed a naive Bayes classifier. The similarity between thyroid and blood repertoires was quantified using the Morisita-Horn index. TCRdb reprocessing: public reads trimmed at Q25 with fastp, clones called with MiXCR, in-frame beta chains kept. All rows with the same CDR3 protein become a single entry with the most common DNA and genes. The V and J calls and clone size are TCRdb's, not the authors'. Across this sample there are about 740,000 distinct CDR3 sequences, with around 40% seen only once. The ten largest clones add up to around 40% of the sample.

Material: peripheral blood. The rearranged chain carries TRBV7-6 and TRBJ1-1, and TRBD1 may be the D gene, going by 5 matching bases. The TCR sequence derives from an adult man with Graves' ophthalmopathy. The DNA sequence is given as TGTGCCAGCAGCCAAGTCTTCGGGGCTACGAACACTGAAGCTTTCTTT. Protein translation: CASSQVFGATNTEAFF.